Presented here are 8 T cell receptor beta chains from one specimen sequenced in a study of identical twins. TCRdb fed the 5' RACE reads into MiXCR, producing one record per CDR3 protein. This table holds about 240,000 distinct CDR3 sequences, roughly 13% found once. The same sample was also studied in work on yellow fever vaccine responses in identical twins.

The sequenced material came from memory (CD45RO+) T cells sorted from blood. The receptors shown here come from a woman between 18 and 30 years old in good health.

The chain couples TRBV28 to TRBJ2-5; TRBD2 matches at 10 bases. There are 17 residues in the CDR3. Trimming took 7 bases from V and 0 from J; bases not matched to a gene: 11. Per germline, CDR1 MDHEN and CDR2 SYDVKM. The CDR3 nucleotides read TGTGCCAGCAAGTCCCGTAGCGGGGGGCCCTACCAAGAGACCCAGTACTTC. This encodes CASKSRSGGPYQETQYF.

This clonotype was recorded many times. This chain connects TRBV27 to TRBJ2-7; D tentatively fits TRBD1 or TRBD2 (5 bases each). CDR3 length: 15 amino acids. Germline assignment: CDR1 MNHEY and CDR2 SMNVEV (reference sequence). The V and J ends lost 0 bases and 0 bases respectively, with 9 bases between them. The CDR3 nucleotides are TGTGCCAGCAGTTTATCGTCGGGACCCTCCTACGAGCAGTACTTC. It translates to CASSLSSGPSYEQYF.

This clonotype appeared a few times. The chain links TRBV25-1 to TRBJ2-1, with D hard to call. V was clipped by 1 base and J by 4 bases, with 17 bases between them. This CDR3 has 17 amino acids. The V gene's germline CDR1 is MGHDK and CDR2 SYGVNS. The CDR3 nucleotides read TGTGCCAGCAGTGAATGTGGTGGGGAACCTCGGTACAATGAGCAGTTCTTC. It codes for CASSECGGEPRYNEQFF.

This chain connects TRBV5-7 to TRBJ2-5, with 14 bases lining up with TRBD2. TRBV5-7 is assigned to the ORF class and has an uncertain function. The CDR3 runs to 17 residues. The J segment lost 0 bases and the V segment lost 7 bases, leaving 8 bases of the junction unmatched. CDR3 region: CASGPGLAGDYQETQYF. CDR3 nucleotide sequence: TGTGCCAGCGGCCCGGGACTAGCGGGAGACTACCAAGAGACCCAGTACTTC.

At least ten counts were recorded for this clonotype. This chain uses TRBV20-1 with TRBJ2-4; 7 bases are shared with TRBD2. The trim removed 6 bases at V and 13 bases at J, leaving 12 bases unmatched. The CDR3 extends over 12 amino acids. Germline loops: CDR1 DFQATT, CDR2 SNEGSKA (reference sequence). The DNA of the CDR3 is TGCAGTGCGGCCACCGTTTCGGGAGGACAGTACTTC. It encodes CSAATVSGGQYF.

The rearrangement uses TRBV20-1 and TRBJ2-7, with 10 bases lining up with TRBD2. V lost 1 base, J lost 7 bases, and 4 bases stayed unmatched. In germline, CDR1 is DFQATT, CDR2 SNEGSKA (reference sequence). The CDR3 totals 13 residues. CDR3 DNA sequence: TGCAGTGCTAGAGCACTAGCGGGGTGGGAGCAGTACTTC. This translates into CSARALAGWEQYF.

This chain links TRBV5-1 with TRBJ2-5; D is undetermined. Germline V gene lookup returns CDR1 SGHRS and CDR2 YFSETQ. CDR3 length equals 13 residues. V lost 4 bases, J lost 1 base, and 8 bases lay in between. The CDR3 coding sequence is TGCGCCAGCAGCGGCACATCCCAAGAGACCCAGTACTTC. This gives the protein CASSGTSQETQYF.

V gene TRBV4-3 combines with J gene TRBJ2-5; 7 bases agree with TRBD2. The germline gives CDR1 LGHNA, CDR2 YSLEER. The CDR3 loop spans 13 amino acids. Trimming took 0 bases from V and 7 from J; bases not matched to a gene: 2. The chain's CDR3 is CASSQEGGGTQYF. In nucleotides, the CDR3 is TGCGCCAGCAGCCAAGAAGGCGGGGGGACCCAGTACTTC.